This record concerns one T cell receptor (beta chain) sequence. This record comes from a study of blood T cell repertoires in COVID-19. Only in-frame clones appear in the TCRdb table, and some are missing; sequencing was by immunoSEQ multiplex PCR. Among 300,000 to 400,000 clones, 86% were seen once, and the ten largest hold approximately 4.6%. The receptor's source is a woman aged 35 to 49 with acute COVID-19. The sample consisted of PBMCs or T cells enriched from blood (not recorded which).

CDR3 DNA sequence: TGCGCCAGCACCGACCCCGTCAGGGGAACTGGAAACACCATATATTTT. This sequence encodes CASTDPVRGTGNTIYF. The genes are TRBV4-1 and TRBJ1-3, with TRBD1 as a possible D gene (6 bases). CDR3 length: 16 amino acids. Germline V gene lookup returns CDR1 MGHRA and CDR2 YSYEKL. Trimming took off 7 bases at V and 2 bases at J, with 18 bases between the two ends.